The present T cell receptor beta chain was sequenced within a study of shared clonotypes between healthy human individuals. Data came from immunoSEQ multiplex PCR; TCRdb stores just in-frame clones and leaves some out. Of roughly 2 million clones in the sample, 95% were seen once. Germline loops: CDR1 SGHRS, CDR2 YFSETQ. CDR3 length: 16 residues. Trimming cost V 0 bases and J 2 bases; bases outside gene matches: 6. Whole-study results and caveats: Clonotypes not shared had lower generation probabilities than those common to all four donors.

With respect to this clone: The antigen is undetermined.

The V and J genes are TRBV5-1 and TRBJ2-3, with 7 bases lining up with TRBD1. The sample taken for sequencing was naive CD4+ T cells sorted from blood. Subset defined: CD45RA+ positively selected. The clonotype was recovered from a man between 18 and 35 years old in good health. CDR3 bases: TGCGCCAGCAGCTTGGTGGGACAGACTAACACAGATACGCAGTATTTT. Its protein is CASSLVGQTNTDTQYF. The variable domain in full, with the rest retrieved from reference TRBV5-1 and TRBJ2-3, is KAGVTQTPRYLIKTRGQQVTLSCSPISGHRSVSWYQQTPGQGLQFLFEYFSETQRNKGNFPGRFSGRQFSNSRSEMNVSTLELGDSALYLCASSLVGQTNTDTQYFGPGTRLTVL.